This TCR beta chain was retrieved from a study of cytomegalovirus exposure and HLA in healthy donors. Study at large: Caucasian-associated ancestry cluster membership applied to about 80% of several hundred genotyped donors.

Both 60 Vbeta primers and 13 Jbeta primers went into the PCR. The assay was immunoSEQ multiplex PCR, and TCRdb's table has in-frame clones only and misses some. The repertoire consists of approximately 220,000 clones, with about four fifths occurring once and the leading ten covering about 6.1%. Points on this clone: Its specificity is not known.

The study's findings and limits: Later analysis indicated greater clonal expansion among HLA-associated TCR beta chains than among equally common other chains. In a later analysis, CMV-associated beta chains were mostly HLA-associated, it appeared. Later analysis identified 17,000 or so TCR beta sequences associated with HLA alleles, using a false discovery rate threshold of 0.05.

CDR3 length: 12 residues. Per germline, CDR1 SGHTA and CDR2 FQGTGA. Trimming took off 1 base at V and 5 bases at J, with 3 bases between the two ends. The material sequenced was PBMCs. This receptor was obtained from a man aged 35 to 55 in good health and CMV-seropositive. The rearrangement joins TRBV7-3 to TRBJ2-1, with D unresolved. The CDR3 region is CASSLNNNEQFF. In nucleotides, the CDR3 is TGTGCCAGCAGCTTAAACAACAATGAGCAGTTCTTC.